What follows describes a single T cell receptor beta chain. These data originate in a study of shared clonotypes between healthy human individuals. An assay was performed, and its level was deep. Original data processing: As immunoSEQ supplied junction-only sequences (without quality scores), filtering differed. Method: immunoSEQ multiplex PCR; TCRdb's copy keeps in-frame clones and lacks some. V and J calls and clone size come straight from that table; D and trimming were deduced from the DNA. The table records roughly 86,000 clones, almost 70% of them present only once. Together with CD45RO+ cells, CCR7-negative CD45RA+ TemRA cells were included in CD8 memory. The germline V gene encodes CDR1 SGHTA and CDR2 FQGNSA. The CDR3 runs 14 residues. V was cut by 5 bases and J by 2 bases, with 9 bases left in between.

Source material: memory CD8+ T cells sorted from blood. Subset denoted: CD45RO+ cells pooled with CCR7-negative TemRA cells. The chain joins TRBV7-2 to TRBJ2-2, with D uncertain. The clonotype was recovered from a man between 25 and 39 years old in good health. CDR3 nucleotides: TGTGCCAGCAGCCCCCCGGATAACACCGGGGAGCTGTTTTTT. Translating it yields CASSPPDNTGELFF.